This T cell receptor beta chain appears in the sequencing data of a study of blood T cell repertoires in COVID-19. Sequencing used immunoSEQ multiplex PCR; TCRdb keeps in-frame clones, though not all of them. The sample records about 280,000 clones, around 90% being singletons. The length of the CDR3 is 16 residues. J gave up 6 bases and V 4 bases, and 12 bases lay outside the gene matches. The germline V gene encodes CDR1 LGHNA and CDR2 YSLEER. This receptor was taken from a woman aged 30 to 39 with acute COVID-19. Sequenced input: PBMCs or T cells enriched from blood (not recorded which). The rearrangement uses TRBV4-3 and TRBJ2-1, with 7 bases lining up with TRBD1. This CDR3 is CASSPLMKDRVNEQFF. CDR3 sequence (DNA): TGCGCCAGCAGCCCCTTAATGAAAGACAGGGTCAATGAGCAGTTCTTC.